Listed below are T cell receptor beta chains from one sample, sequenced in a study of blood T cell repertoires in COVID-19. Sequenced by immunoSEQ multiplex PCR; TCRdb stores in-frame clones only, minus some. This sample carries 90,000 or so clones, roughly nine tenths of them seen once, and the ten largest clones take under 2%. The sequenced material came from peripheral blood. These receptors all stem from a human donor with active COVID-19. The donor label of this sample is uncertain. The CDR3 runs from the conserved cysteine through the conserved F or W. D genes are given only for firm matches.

cdr3_aa: CASRYRGGDTQYF
d_call: TRBD1
v_call: TRBV11-2

cdr3_aa: CASSLGGLATDTQYF
d_call: TRBD2
v_call: TRBV5-1

cdr3_aa: CASSSPPQEGGEAFF
d_call: -
v_call: TRBV27

cdr3_aa: CASSEFNEAFF
d_call: -
v_call: TRBV2

cdr3_aa: CASSGGGQTTYEQYF
d_call: -
v_call: TRBV7-9

cdr3_aa: CASSFFYRPYEQYF
d_call: -
v_call: TRBV5-8

cdr3_aa: CASSLTVANYGYTF
d_call: -
v_call: TRBV27

cdr3_aa: CASSRRGLPTDTQYF
d_call: -
v_call: TRBV7-3

cdr3_aa: CASRRLQGPSNQPQHF
d_call: TRBD1
v_call: TRBV28

cdr3_aa: CASSQHRDSLITGELFF
d_call: TRBD1
v_call: TRBV4-3

cdr3_aa: CASSYQGRAADTQYF
d_call: TRBD2
v_call: TRBV6-5

cdr3_aa: CASSLQVAGETQYF
d_call: -
v_call: TRBV11-2

cdr3_aa: CASSQGLRTGRSNYGYTF
d_call: TRBD1
v_call: TRBV4-1

cdr3_aa: CASSSGLAGGTDTQYF
d_call: TRBD2
v_call: TRBV7-3

cdr3_aa: CASSGAQGDTEAFF
d_call: TRBD1
v_call: TRBV9

cdr3_aa: CASSGEPTRGLGANVLTF
d_call: TRBD1
v_call: TRBV6-4

cdr3_aa: CASSLGQQPYSYEQYF
d_call: -
v_call: TRBV5-1

cdr3_aa: CASSYGQGSPQHF
d_call: TRBD1
v_call: TRBV6-2/TRBV6-3

cdr3_aa: CASSRKTGKGWGNEQFF
d_call: -
v_call: TRBV6-2/TRBV6-3

cdr3_aa: CASLDRVYGYTF
d_call: TRBD1
v_call: TRBV12-3/TRBV12-4

cdr3_aa: CASSPRDMGDGYTF
d_call: -
v_call: TRBV27

cdr3_aa: CASSLRPTGNTEAFF
d_call: -
v_call: TRBV4-3

cdr3_aa: CASSLPGVHSNTGELFF
d_call: -
v_call: TRBV6-2/TRBV6-3

cdr3_aa: CASSGWTGGSDQPQHF
d_call: TRBD1
v_call: TRBV28

cdr3_aa: CASSKELGAEVYGYTF
d_call: -
v_call: TRBV5-4

cdr3_aa: CASSPQYPGQGHGYTF
d_call: TRBD1
v_call: TRBV2

cdr3_aa: CASSLRLAGAYEQYF
d_call: TRBD2
v_call: TRBV7-2

cdr3_aa: CASSRGRDGYTF
d_call: -
v_call: TRBV19

cdr3_aa: CATSRAGGTNEKLFF
d_call: -
v_call: TRBV15